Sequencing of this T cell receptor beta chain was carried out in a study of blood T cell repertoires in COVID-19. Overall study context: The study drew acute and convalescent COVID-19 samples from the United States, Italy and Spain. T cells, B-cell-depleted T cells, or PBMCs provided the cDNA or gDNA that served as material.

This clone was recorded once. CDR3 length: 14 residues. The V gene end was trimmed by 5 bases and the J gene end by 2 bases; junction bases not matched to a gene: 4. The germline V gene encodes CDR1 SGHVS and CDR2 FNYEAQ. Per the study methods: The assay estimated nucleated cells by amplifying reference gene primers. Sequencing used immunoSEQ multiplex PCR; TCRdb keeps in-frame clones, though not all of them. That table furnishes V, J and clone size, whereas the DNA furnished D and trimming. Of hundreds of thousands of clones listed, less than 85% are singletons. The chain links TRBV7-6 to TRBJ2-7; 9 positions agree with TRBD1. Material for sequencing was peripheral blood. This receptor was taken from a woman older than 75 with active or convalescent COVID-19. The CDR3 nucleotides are TGTGCCAGCAGCCTGGGACAGGGAGCCTACGAGCAGTACTTC. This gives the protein CASSLGQGAYEQYF.